This TCR beta chain was obtained from a study of blood T cell repertoires in COVID-19. For the study at large: Samples taken during acute and convalescent COVID-19 were collected in the United States, Italy and Spain.

TCRdb's table, derived via immunoSEQ multiplex PCR, lists solely in-frame clones and lacks some. The repertoire holds fewer than 450,000 clones, about 90% seen once, with roughly 0.94% in the top ten. The cohort comprised adults aged roughly 18 to 95 years residing in about two dozen US areas. In assigning cohorts, the study relied on participant-reported clinical history. CDR1 and CDR2 from the germline V gene are SGHTA and FQGNSA. The CDR3 sequence is 16 residues long. The V gene end was trimmed by 5 bases and the J gene end by 2 bases; junction bases not matched to a gene: 8. The sample was PBMCs or T cells enriched from blood (not recorded which). The clonotype originates from a woman aged 25 to 39 who had recovered from COVID-19. The chain couples TRBV7-2 to TRBJ1-5; 8 nucleotides line up with TRBD1. The DNA for the CDR3 is TGTGCCAGCAGCCGGGAGACAGGGGACGGCAATCAGCCCCAGCATTTT. As protein: CASSRETGDGNQPQHF.